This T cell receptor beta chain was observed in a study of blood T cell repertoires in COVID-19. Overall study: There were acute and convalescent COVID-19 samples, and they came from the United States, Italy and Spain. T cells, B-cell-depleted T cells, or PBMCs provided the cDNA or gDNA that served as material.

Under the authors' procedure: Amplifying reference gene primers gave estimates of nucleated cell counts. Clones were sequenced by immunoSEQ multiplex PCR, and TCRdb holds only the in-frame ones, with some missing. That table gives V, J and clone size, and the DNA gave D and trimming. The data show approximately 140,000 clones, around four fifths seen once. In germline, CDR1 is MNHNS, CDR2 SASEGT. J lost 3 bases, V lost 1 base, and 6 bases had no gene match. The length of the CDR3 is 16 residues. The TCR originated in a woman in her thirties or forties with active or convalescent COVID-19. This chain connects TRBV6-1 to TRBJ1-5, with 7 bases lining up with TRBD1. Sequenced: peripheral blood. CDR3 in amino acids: CASSEEGGQHNQPQHF. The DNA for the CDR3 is TGTGCCAGCAGTGAAGAGGGGGGACAGCACAATCAGCCCCAGCATTTT.